These 18 T cell receptor beta chains originate from one sample sequenced in a study of shared clonotypes between healthy human individuals. Generated by immunoSEQ multiplex PCR, the TCRdb table keeps only in-frame clones and is missing some. The data show about 96,000 clones, about half seen once. Sequencing was carried out using PBMCs. The source of these receptors is a woman between 40 and 55 years old in good health. Some clones in this sample may be carry-over from other donors' samples.

The gene calls are TRBV5-1 and TRBJ2-3, with D unresolved. Germline V gene lookup returns CDR1 SGHRS and CDR2 YFSETQ. Trimming stripped 3 bases from V and 6 bases from J, with 14 bases between. The CDR3 consists of 14 residues. This CDR3 is CASSSRPSADTQYF. For the CDR3, the DNA is TGCGCCAGCAGCTCCCGACCCTCCGCGGATACGCAGTATTTT.

The chain employs TRBV28 and TRBJ1-6; 11 bases line up with TRBD1. The CDR3 runs to 18 residues. Germline-derived CDR1 and CDR2 are MDHEN and SYDVKM. Unmatched junction bases numbered 11, after V lost 10 bases and J lost 0 bases. Written as DNA, the CDR3 is TGTGCCATTCCCGCGGACAGGGGGCTTAGCTCCTATAATTCACCCCTCCACTTT. Protein: CAIPADRGLSSYNSPLHF.

This clone turned up a few times. The DNA of the CDR3 is TGTGCCTGGAGTTTCACAGGGGGCACTGAAGCTTTCTTT. This encodes CAWSFTGGTEAFF. V and J are TRBV30 and TRBJ1-1; 8 bases align to TRBD1. The trim removed 2 bases at V and 4 bases at J, leaving 3 bases unmatched. Germline CDR1 is GTSNPN and CDR2 is SVGIG (reference sequence). The CDR3 sequence is 13 residues long.

The chain joins TRBV9 to TRBJ1-2; 9 bases are a match to TRBD1. V shed 5 bases and J 11 bases; nucleotides not matched to a gene: 7. CDR1 and CDR2 (germline): SGDLS, YYNGEE. This CDR3 has 12 residues. CDR3 sequence reads: CASSLGQGRYTF. In DNA form, the CDR3 reads TGTGCCAGCAGTCTCGGACAGGGGAGGTACACCTTC.

The table lists this clone with many counts. This chain links TRBV10-3 with TRBJ2-7, with TRBD2 identical over 9 bases. J gave up 5 bases and V 3 bases, and 11 bases lay outside the gene matches. Germline V gene data show CDR1 as ENHRY and CDR2 as SYGVKD. The CDR3 is made up of 16 amino acids. CDR3 loop: CAISDSGLASVHEQYF. The CDR3 DNA sequence: TGTGCCATCAGTGATTCCGGACTAGCGTCCGTTCACGAGCAGTACTTC.

The chain joins TRBV19 to TRBJ2-5; D is unresolved. Germline V lookup: CDR1 LNHDA, CDR2 SQIVND (reference sequence). Trimming left V 5 bases short and J 2 bases short, with 6 bases between. The CDR3 is 12 residues long. The CDR3: CASSAPQETQYF. The DNA of the CDR3 is TGTGCCAGTAGTGCCCCTCAAGAGACCCAGTACTTC. Filled out from reference TRBV19 and TRBJ2-5, the complete variable domain reads DGGITQSPKYLFRKEGQNVTLSCEQNLNHDAMYWYRQDPGQGLRLIYYSQIVNDFQKGDIAEGYSVSREKKESFPLTVTSAQKNPTAFYLCASSAPQETQYFGPGTRLLVL.

This rearrangement joins TRBV29-1 to TRBJ2-1; D gene uncertain. Per the germline V gene, CDR1 is SQVTM and CDR2 is ANQGSEA. CDR3 size: 13 residues. Trimming removed 7 bases from V and 1 base from J, with 11 bases in between. The CDR3 spells CSAGMGSYNEQFF. The CDR3 DNA reads as TGCAGCGCCGGAATGGGGTCCTACAATGAGCAGTTCTTC.

In this sample, this clone turned up many times. V gene TRBV5-1 combines with J gene TRBJ1-1; 7 bases agree with TRBD1. The CDR3 covers 15 residues. Trimming took 0 bases from V and 2 from J; bases not matched to a gene: 4. Germline V gene sequence: CDR1 SGHRS, CDR2 YFSETQ. For the CDR3, the DNA is TGCGCCAGCAGCTTGGAAGGGACAGCCAACACTGAAGCTTTCTTT. This codes for CASSLEGTANTEAFF.

The rearrangement uses TRBV5-4 and TRBJ2-2; TRBD1 matches at 10 bases. Germline values: CDR1 SGHNT, CDR2 YYREEE (reference sequence). The CDR3 is 15 amino acids. Trimming cost V 3 bases and J 3 bases; bases outside gene matches: 2. The CDR3 loop reads CASSYGQGDTGELFF. DNA of the CDR3: TGTGCCAGCAGCTATGGACAGGGGGACACCGGGGAGCTGTTTTTT.

The chain is built from TRBV27 and TRBJ1-5, with TRBD1 matching over 9 bases. In germline, CDR1 is MNHEY, CDR2 SMNVEV (reference sequence). There are 15 residues in the CDR3. The junction had 9 bases not matched to a gene; V was cut back by 8 bases and J by 4 bases. The CDR3 sequence is CASALDRGKNQPQHF. For the CDR3, the DNA is TGTGCCAGCGCCCTTGACAGGGGGAAAAATCAGCCCCAGCATTTT.

J is TRBJ2-5 and V is TRBV14; D is perhaps TRBD2 (6 bases). The CDR3 is 13 amino acids. In germline, CDR1 is SGHDN, CDR2 FVKESK. The V end was cut by 3 bases, the J end by 7 bases, with 12 bases between. This CDR3 is CASSHGARGTQYF. CDR3 bases: TGTGCCAGCAGCCACGGGGCGCGGGGGACCCAGTACTTC.

The CDR3 DNA sequence: TGTGCCAGCAGCTTAGAGCGGACAGGGCTCCAGCATTTT. Residues: CASSLERTGLQHF. This rearrangement joins TRBV11-2 to TRBJ1-5; 8 bases are shared with TRBD1. CDR1 and CDR2 from the germline V gene are SGHAT and FQNNGV. V lost 0 bases to trimming and J lost 12 bases; unmatched junction nucleotides: 4. This CDR3 is built from 13 residues.

The CDR3 loop is CASSPTSGTGELFF. The CDR3 DNA reads TGTGCCAGCAGTCCCACTAGCGGGACCGGGGAGCTGTTTTTT. V and J are TRBV7-9 and TRBJ2-2, with 9 bases that match TRBD2. V was pared by 6 bases and J by 5 bases, with 4 bases of the junction left unmatched. The CDR3 loop spans 14 amino acids. The germline CDR1 and CDR2 sequences are SEHNR and FQNEAQ (reference sequence).

At least ten counts were recorded for this clone. The same CDR3 also results from other DNA sequences found in this sample. This chain uses TRBV10-2 with TRBJ2-7; weak D call: TRBD1 (5 bases). CDR3 length: 13 amino acids. Trimming took off 6 bases at V and 3 bases at J, with 12 bases between the two ends. CDR1 WSHSY and CDR2 SAAADI come from the germline V gene. The CDR3 DNA is TGCGCCAGCAGAATTAGGACAAACTACGAGCAGTACTTC. Its translation: CASRIRTNYEQYF.

This clone was detected many times. The V gene is TRBV5-4, the J gene TRBJ2-5, with D perhaps TRBD2 (5 bases). CDR3 length: 14 residues. The germline V and J ends were trimmed by 3 bases and 1 base, with 10 bases remaining between them. Per germline, CDR1 SGHNT and CDR2 YYREEE (reference sequence). The CDR3 coding sequence is TGTGCCAGCAGCTCCCGGGATAGCCAAGAGACCCAGTACTTC. It encodes CASSSRDSQETQYF.

As concerns this clone: This likely comes from a read error, as the CDR3 has no conserved phenylalanine or tryptophan at its end. J is TRBJ2-2 and V is TRBV30, with D perhaps matching TRBD1 (7 bases). V lost 3 bases, J lost 3 bases, and 11 bases lay in between. Germline values: CDR1 GTSNPN, CDR2 SVGIG (reference sequence). This CDR3 comprises 14 residues. This CDR3 reads CAWRGGGHTGELFS. In DNA form, the CDR3 reads TGTGCCTGGAGAGGAGGGGGCCACACCGGGGAGCTGTTTTCT.

The chain has TRBV27 and TRBJ1-4, with TRBD1 as a possible D gene (6 bases). The germline gives CDR1 MNHEY, CDR2 SMNVEV (reference sequence). The CDR3 runs 14 residues. Trimming removed 4 bases at V and 5 bases at J, with 11 bases between. CDR3 loop: CASSSDRSNEKLFF. CDR3 DNA sequence: TGTGCCAGCAGTTCCGACAGGTCAAATGAAAAACTGTTTTTT.

This clone was seen many times. The chain employs TRBV7-9 and TRBJ2-1, with 7 bases identical to TRBD2. The CDR3 is 14 residues long. V was pared by 5 bases and J by 6 bases, with 7 bases of the junction left unmatched. Per germline, CDR1 SEHNR and CDR2 FQNEAQ (reference sequence). This chain's CDR3 is CASSVSGTTNEQFF. CDR3 nucleotide sequence: TGTGCCAGCAGCGTCAGCGGGACCACCAATGAGCAGTTCTTC. Together with reference TRBV7-9 and TRBJ2-1, the CDR3 gives the full variable domain: DTGVSQNPRHKITKRGQNVTFRCDPISEHNRLYWYRQTLGQGPEFLTYFQNEAQLEKSRLLSDRFSAERPKGSFSTLEIQRTEQGDSAMYLCASSVSGTTNEQFFGPGTRLTVL.